The sequence of this T cell receptor delta chain was determined in a study of delta chains in infants with herpesvirus infections (dated by TCRdb to 2021 to 2024). Regarding the study in general: A Ugandan infant birth cohort was prospectively followed from birth to characterize gammadelta T cell responses to primary cytomegalovirus (CMV) infection. Infant blood samples fell into approximate age groups of 1.5, 4, 8 and 12 months. The study looked for a public fetal Vdelta1/Vgamma8 gammadelta TCR clonotype in infants infected with CMV after birth. From PBMC, gammadelta TCRs were sequenced for over 15 CMV-infected infants (one congenitally infected) and under ten CMV-uninfected infants who had sufficient sample available. Previously published Belgian fetal and cord blood gammadelta TCR data were included only for comparison and were not generated in this cohort.

The CDR3 sequence holds 24 residues, the cysteine and phenylalanine included. Left in the record is the CDR3 DNA by itself, 72 bases read in frame from the first base. The germline V gene (reference sequence) yields TSDPSYG for CDR1 and QGSYDQQN for CDR2. This clone is characterized as hyperexpanded (1% or more). What antigen it recognizes has not been identified. The sample holds no much larger clone one base away, and base qualities are not on file. The sample holds other DNA sequences that translate to the same CDR3. Pregnant women receiving prenatal care in Kampala, Uganda, were recruited, and the infants of these women were enrolled, with documentation of maternal HIV status required. Families received weekly visits, and collection of infant clinical information, oral swabs and peripheral blood began at 6 weeks of age and continued every 4 months after that. After blood was collected in heparin tubes, PBMC were isolated using Ficoll-Paque density gradient centrifugation and then cryopreserved.

The research as a whole found: The public clonotype was found only at the first time point after infection and was absent in uninfected infants and in those infected after 120 days. The authors noted a small sample size and no race- or environment-matched controls, since nearly all Ugandans acquire CMV before adulthood. In CMV-uninfected infants, the public clonotype might still be present but below the detection limit. Within Vdelta1 cells, the frequency of the public clonotype appeared to be inversely correlated with age at infection and to decay rapidly, seemingly not persisting past roughly two months. Of approximately 17 CMV-infected infants, 4 carried the public Vdelta1 clonotype: three infants infected postnatally before 120 days of age and the congenitally infected infant.

Library prep was done by RT-PCR. To generate TCR cDNA, RNA from PBMC was reverse transcribed using SuperScript II together with primers specific for the gamma chain and the delta chain. Purification of cDNA was performed with AMPure XP beads, after which the cDNA was amplified and indexed with Illumina adapters by means of the Nextera XT Index Kit. An Illumina MiSeq with a V2 300-cycle kit was used to sequence the gammadelta TCR libraries. From the authors' description of their analysis: Using MiXCR v2.1.12, CDR3 sequences were assembled, and reads were mapped onto D, J and V genes obtained from GenBank. VDJtools v1.2.1 was used to carry out repertoire analyses of the CDR3 clonotypes. TCRdb called clones anew from the public reads via CATT; matching DNA rows were later pooled. For this entry, the V and J calls and clone size follow TCRdb and not the study's own pipeline. The sample contains approximately 300 delta-chain clones, approximately 34% of them found a single time. About 30% of the sample is taken by the ten largest.

Here the chain combines TRAV14/DV4 and TRDJ1; TRDD3 lines up with 9 middle nucleotides. This TCR was recovered from a human donor who was a Ugandan infant, either HIV-exposed or HIV-unexposed (not recorded which). Specimen: peripheral blood, collected at time point 1 of longitudinal follow-up. The encoded CDR3 is CALSEPRSCYPSTGGVGGTDKLIF. The sequenced DNA is TGTGCTCTGAGTGAGCCCCGTTCCTGCTATCCCAGTACTGGGGGAGTCGGGGGCACCGATAAACTCATCTTT.